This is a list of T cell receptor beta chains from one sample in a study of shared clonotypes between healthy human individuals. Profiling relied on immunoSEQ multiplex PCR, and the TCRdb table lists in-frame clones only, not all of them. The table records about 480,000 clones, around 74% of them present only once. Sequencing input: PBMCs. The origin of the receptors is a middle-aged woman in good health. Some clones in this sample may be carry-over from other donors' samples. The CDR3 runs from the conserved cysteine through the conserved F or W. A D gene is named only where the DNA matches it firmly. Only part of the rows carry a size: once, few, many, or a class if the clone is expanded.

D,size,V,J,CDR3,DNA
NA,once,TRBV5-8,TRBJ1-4,CASSWFQGEKLFF,TGTGCCAGCAGCTGGTTTCAGGGGGAAAAACTGTTTTTT
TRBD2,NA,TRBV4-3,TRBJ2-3,CASSQDLLAARTDTQYF,TGCGCCAGCAGCCAAGATCTGCTAGCGGCTCGTACAGATACGCAGTATTTT
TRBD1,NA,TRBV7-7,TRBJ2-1,CASSSDRGAYNEQFF,TGTGCTAGCAGCTCGGACAGGGGCGCTTACAATGAGCAGTTCTTC
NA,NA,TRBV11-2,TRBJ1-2,CASSYGRLYGYTF,TGTGCCAGCAGCTACGGACGGTTATATGGCTACACCTTC
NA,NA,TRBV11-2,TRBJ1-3,CASSLWGGTRHF,TGTGCCAGCAGCTTATGGGGCGGGACACGACATTTT
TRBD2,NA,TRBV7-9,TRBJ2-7,CASSQVAGVNYEQYF,TGTGCCAGCAGCCAAGTAGCGGGAGTGAACTACGAGCAGTACTTC
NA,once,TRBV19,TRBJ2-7,CASSVTGTAAYEQYF,TGTGCCAGTAGTGTCACCGGGACCGCCGCCTACGAGCAGTACTTC
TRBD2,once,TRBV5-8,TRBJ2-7,CASSFGLAEIYEQYF,TGTGCCAGCAGCTTCGGGCTAGCGGAGATCTACGAGCAGTACTTC
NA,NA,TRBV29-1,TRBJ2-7,CSVEEETYEQYF,TGCAGCGTTGAAGAAGAGACCTACGAGCAGTACTTC
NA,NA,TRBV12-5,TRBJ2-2,CASGFSSRGLRVEGNTGELFF,TGTGCTAGTGGTTTTTCCTCCAGGGGTTTGAGGGTAGAGGGGAACACCGGGGAGCTGTTTTTT
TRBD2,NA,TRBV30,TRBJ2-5,CAWSVGLAGEETQYF,TGTGCCTGGAGTGTGGGACTAGCGGGAGAAGAGACCCAGTACTTC
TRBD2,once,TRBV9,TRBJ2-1,CASSVFQRDYGNEQFF,TGTGCCAGCAGCGTATTTCAGCGGGACTACGGCAATGAGCAGTTCTTC
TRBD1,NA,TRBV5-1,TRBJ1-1,CASSLALTGFLTEAFF,TGCGCCAGCAGCCTCGCCCTGACAGGGTTTCTCACTGAAGCTTTCTTT
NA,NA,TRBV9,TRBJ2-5,CASSVGAVAEETQYF,TGTGCCAGCAGCGTAGGAGCGGTTGCCGAAGAGACCCAGTACTTC
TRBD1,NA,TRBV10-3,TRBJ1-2,CAISGQGAPDYGYTF,TGTGCCATCAGTGGACAGGGGGCGCCTGACTATGGCTACACCTTC
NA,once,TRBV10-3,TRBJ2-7,CAGAPEQYF,TGTGCCGGAGCACCCGAGCAGTACTTC
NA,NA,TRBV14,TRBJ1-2,CASSWAREGYGYTF,TGTGCCAGCAGCTGGGCGCGCGAAGGCTATGGCTACACCTTC
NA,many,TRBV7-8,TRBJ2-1,CASSQGRYNEQFF,TGTGCCAGCAGCCAGGGGCGTTACAATGAGCAGTTCTTC
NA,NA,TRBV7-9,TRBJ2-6,CASSLAPSGANVLTF,TGTGCCAGCAGCTTAGCCCCGTCCGGGGCCAACGTCCTGACTTTC
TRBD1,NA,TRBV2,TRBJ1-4,CASRRDQGAEEKLFF,TGTGCCAGCAGACGGGATCAGGGGGCGGAGGAAAAACTGTTTTTT
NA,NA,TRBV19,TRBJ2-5,CASSMISGSGETQYF,TGTGCCAGTAGTATGATATCGGGGAGCGGAGAGACCCAGTACTTC
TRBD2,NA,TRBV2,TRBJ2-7,CASRLQREASWGEQYF,TGTGCCAGCAGACTTCAGCGGGAGGCTTCATGGGGCGAGCAGTACTTC
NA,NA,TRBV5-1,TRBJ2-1,CASSLARQGGSEQFF,TGCGCCAGCAGCTTGGCGCGGCAGGGGGGTAGTGAGCAGTTCTTC
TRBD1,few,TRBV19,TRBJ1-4,CASSTPGQGTEKLFF,TGTGCCAGTAGTACTCCGGGACAGGGAACCGAAAAACTGTTTTTT
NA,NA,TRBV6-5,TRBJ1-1,CASSSSYRVDTEAFF,TGTGCCAGCAGTTCCTCGTACAGGGTGGACACTGAAGCTTTCTTT
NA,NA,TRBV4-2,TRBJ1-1,CASSQDMNTEAFF,TGTGCCAGCAGCCAAGATATGAACACTGAAGCTTTCTTT
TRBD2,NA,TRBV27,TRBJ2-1,CASSLFGTSGAYNEQFF,TGTGCCAGCAGTTTATTCGGGACTAGCGGGGCCTACAATGAGCAGTTCTTC
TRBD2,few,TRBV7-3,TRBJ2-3,CASSLKLAGSDTQYF,TGTGCCAGCAGCTTAAAACTAGCGGGATCAGATACGCAGTATTTT
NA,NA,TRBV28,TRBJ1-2,CASSRTAFYGYTF,TGTGCCAGCAGTCGTACAGCGTTCTATGGCTACACCTTC
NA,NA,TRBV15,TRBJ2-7,CATSRDAGTYEQYF,TGTGCCACCAGCAGAGATGCGGGGACCTACGAGCAGTACTTC
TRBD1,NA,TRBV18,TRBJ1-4,CASSLTGVEEKLFF,TGTGCCAGCTCACTCACAGGGGTGGAAGAAAAACTGTTTTTT
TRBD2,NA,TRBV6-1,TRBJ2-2,CASSSSGRPTGELFF,TGTGCCAGCAGTTCCAGCGGGAGACCTACCGGGGAGCTGTTTTTT
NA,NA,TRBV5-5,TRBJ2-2,CASSLGLATNTGELFF,TGTGCCAGCAGCTTGGGGCTAGCAACGAACACCGGGGAGCTGTTTTTT